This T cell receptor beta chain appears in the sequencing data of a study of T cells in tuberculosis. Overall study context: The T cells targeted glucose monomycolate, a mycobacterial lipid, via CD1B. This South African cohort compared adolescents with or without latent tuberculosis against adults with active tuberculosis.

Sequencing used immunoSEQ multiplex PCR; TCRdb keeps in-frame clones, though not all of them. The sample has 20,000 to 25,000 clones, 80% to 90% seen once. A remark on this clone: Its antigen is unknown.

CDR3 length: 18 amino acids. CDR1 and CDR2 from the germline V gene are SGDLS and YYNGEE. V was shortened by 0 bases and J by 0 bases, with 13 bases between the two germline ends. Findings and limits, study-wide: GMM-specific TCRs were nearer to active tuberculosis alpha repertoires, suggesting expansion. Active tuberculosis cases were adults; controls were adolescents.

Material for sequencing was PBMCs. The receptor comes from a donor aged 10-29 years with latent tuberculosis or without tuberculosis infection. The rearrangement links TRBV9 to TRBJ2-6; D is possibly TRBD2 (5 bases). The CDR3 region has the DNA TGTGCCAGCAGCGTAGGTGAGGGAAGAAGCTCTGGGGCCAACGTCCTGACTTTC. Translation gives CASSVGEGRSSGANVLTF.